Each of the 18 T cell receptor beta chains below was sequenced from the same sample in a study of blood T cell repertoires in COVID-19. Clones were sequenced by immunoSEQ multiplex PCR, and TCRdb holds only the in-frame ones, with some missing. The top ten clones hold about 6.1% of a sample with under 150,000 clones, 70% to 90% of them seen once. Sequencing was carried out using PBMCs or T cells enriched from blood (not recorded which). These receptors were taken from a woman aged 40 to 55 who had recovered from COVID-19.

The chain combines TRBV29-1 with TRBJ2-7; D gene unclear. V lost 2 bases to trimming and J lost 0 bases, with 8 bases between them. The CDR3 runs to 13 residues. Germline V lookup: CDR1 SQVTM, CDR2 ANQGSEA. CDR3 protein: CSVETESSYEQYF. CDR3 nucleotide sequence: TGCAGCGTTGAAACAGAGAGCTCCTACGAGCAGTACTTC.

V and J are TRBV30 and TRBJ1-4, with 9 bases that match TRBD1. The CDR3 contains 14 residues. Germline V CDR1 and CDR2: GTSNPN, SVGIG (reference sequence). The ends lost 4 bases at V and 3 bases at J; junction bases unmatched: 3. The DNA for the CDR3 is TGTGCCTGGAAGACAGGGGGTTCTAATGAAAAACTGTTTTTT. Amino acids: CAWKTGGSNEKLFF.

V is TRBV5-1 and J is TRBJ2-2; TRBD1 is a possible D gene (6 bases). Germline loops: CDR1 SGHRS, CDR2 YFSETQ. This CDR3 has 18 amino acids. V was clipped by 4 bases and J by 4 bases, with 23 bases between them. CDR3 sequence (DNA): TGCGCCAGCAGCAGGTACCGGGACACCGGAATGTCCACCGGGGAGCTGTTTTTT. Protein product: CASSRYRDTGMSTGELFF.

The chain has TRBV13 and TRBJ2-7, with TRBD1 as a possible D gene (6 bases). Germline assignment: CDR1 PRHDT and CDR2 FYEKMQ (reference sequence). V lost 5 bases, J lost 2 bases, and 19 bases lay in between. The CDR3 length is 16 residues. In DNA, the CDR3 is TGTGCCAGCAGCGAAACCTCCCAGGGGCAGCCCTACGAGCAGTACTTC. It encodes CASSETSQGQPYEQYF. Filled out from reference TRBV13 and TRBJ2-7, the complete variable domain reads AAGVIQSPRHLIKEKRETATLKCYPIPRHDTVYWYQQGPGQDPQFLISFYEKMQSDKGSIPDRFSAQQFSDYHSELNMSSLELGDSALYFCASSETSQGQPYEQYFGPGTRLTVT.

The DNA for the CDR3 is TGTGCCAGTTCAACAGGGGTGAAAGGCTACACCTTC. Translated: CASSTGVKGYTF. The chain carries TRBV2 and TRBJ1-2; TRBD1 matches at 7 bases. The CDR3 is 12 amino acids. Germline CDR1 is SNHLY and CDR2 is FYNNEI. The J segment lost 8 bases and the V segment lost 9 bases, leaving 9 bases of the junction unmatched.

J is TRBJ1-2 and V is TRBV30; a possible D gene is TRBD1 (6 bases). Trimming took 0 bases from V and 4 from J, leaving 9 bases between them. This CDR3 spans 13 amino acids. Germline V gives CDR1 GTSNPN, CDR2 SVGIG (reference sequence). In nucleotides, the CDR3 is TGTGCCTGGAGTGTACGACAGGTCTATGGCTACACCTTC. Translation: CAWSVRQVYGYTF.

The table lists this clone with many counts. The chain joins TRBV6-4 to TRBJ2-3; TRBD2 matches at 9 bases. Unmatched junction bases numbered 2, after V lost 0 bases and J lost 1 base. CDR3 size: 16 residues. Looked up from germline, CDR1 is MRHNA and CDR2 is SNTAGT. CDR3 loop: CASSDSSGGGTDTQYF. The CDR3 DNA is TGTGCCAGCAGTGACTCTAGCGGGGGTGGCACAGATACGCAGTATTTT.

J is TRBJ2-5 and V is TRBV6-5, with 8 bases identical to TRBD2. The V gene end was trimmed by 2 bases and the J gene end by 6 bases; junction bases not matched to a gene: 11. The germline CDR1 and CDR2 sequences are MNHEY and SVGAGI. This CDR3 spans 16 amino acids. The chain's CDR3 is CASSYPGRAGAKTQYF. CDR3 bases: TGTGCCAGCAGTTACCCCGGGAGAGCGGGGGCTAAGACCCAGTACTTC.

This clone was observed once. The chain employs TRBV5-5 and TRBJ1-2, with a possible D match to TRBD1 (5 bases). CDR1 is SGHKS and CDR2 is YYEKEE in the germline V gene (reference sequence). CDR3 length: 11 residues. V lost 2 bases, J lost 7 bases, and 6 bases lay in between. The CDR3 DNA reads TGTGCCAGCAGCTTCCAGGGTGGCTACACCTTC. This translates into CASSFQGGYTF.

This chain joins TRBV13 and TRBJ2-5, with D possibly TRBD1 on 5 matching bases. This CDR3 region has 15 residues. Looked up from germline, CDR1 is PRHDT and CDR2 is FYEKMQ (reference sequence). V lost 4 bases, J lost 9 bases, and 21 bases lay in between. The CDR3 protein is CASSSSLRAQGAQYF. The CDR3 coding sequence is TGTGCCAGCAGCTCCTCACTCCGGGCACAAGGGGCCCAGTACTTC.

The chain carries TRBV7-9 and TRBJ2-1, with D possibly matching TRBD2 (5 bases). This CDR3 is built from 16 residues. Germline V CDR1 and CDR2: SEHNR, FQNEAQ (reference sequence). Trimming took off 2 bases at V and 3 bases at J, with 14 bases between the two ends. CDR3 bases: TGTGCCAGCAGCTTATATTTCGGGAATTACTACAATGAGCAGTTCTTC. It yields the protein CASSLYFGNYYNEQFF. Looking up the rest from reference TRBV7-9 and TRBJ2-1 gives the full variable domain: DTGVSQNPRHKITKRGQNVTFRCDPISEHNRLYWYRQTLGQGPEFLTYFQNEAQLEKSRLLSDRFSAERPKGSFSTLEIQRTEQGDSAMYLCASSLYFGNYYNEQFFGPGTRLTVL.

The rearrangement links TRBV27 to TRBJ2-1, with TRBD2 identical over 9 bases. The J segment lost 6 bases and the V segment lost 4 bases, leaving 4 bases of the junction unmatched. The CDR3 totals 14 residues. The germline V gene has CDR1 MNHEY and CDR2 SMNVEV (reference sequence). DNA for the CDR3: TGTGCCAGCAGTTACACTAGCGGGCTCAATGAGCAGTTCTTC. Protein: CASSYTSGLNEQFF.

The V gene is TRBV14, the J gene TRBJ2-7; weak D call: TRBD2 (6 bases). This CDR3 has 12 amino acids. The V gene lost 6 bases and the J gene lost 0 bases, with 6 bases spanning the gap. The V gene's germline CDR1 is SGHDN and CDR2 FVKESK. CDR3 amino acids: CASSSGSYEQYF. CDR3 nucleotides: TGTGCCAGCAGTAGCGGCTCCTACGAGCAGTACTTC.

This clone showed up many times. The V gene is TRBV6-4, the J gene TRBJ2-2, with 7 bases lining up with TRBD2. Germline CDR1 reads MRHNA; CDR2 reads SNTAGT. J was trimmed by 4 bases and V by 5 bases; bases with no gene match: 13. The CDR3 loop spans 17 amino acids. The DNA for the CDR3 is TGTGCCAGCAGTCGCGGGGGACTTGGAGTCCGCACCGGGGAGCTGTTTTTT. Translating it yields CASSRGGLGVRTGELFF.

By sample fraction, this clone is large. V gene TRBV7-9 combines with J gene TRBJ2-1; D is undetermined. The CDR3 runs 18 residues. Germline-derived CDR1 and CDR2 are SEHNR and FQNEAQ (reference sequence). The germline V and J ends were trimmed by 2 bases and 0 bases, with 17 bases remaining between them. The CDR3 nucleotides are TGTGCCAGCAGCTTACGCCGTAGGCCGACTTCCTCCTACAATGAGCAGTTCTTC. Amino acid sequence: CASSLRRRPTSSYNEQFF.

The V gene is TRBV7-8, the J gene TRBJ2-3; D is possibly TRBD2 (7 bases). The CDR3 consists of 15 residues. Germline V lookup: CDR1 SGHVS, CDR2 FQNEAQ. Trimming stripped 5 bases from V and 3 bases from J, with 15 bases between. The CDR3, as DNA: TGTGCCAGCAGCCGCGAGGGGGGGGTAACAGATACGCAGTATTTT. Residues: CASSREGGVTDTQYF.

The genes are TRBV5-1 and TRBJ1-1; D possibly corresponds to TRBD1 (5 bases). Trimming cost V 0 bases and J 5 bases, with 17 bases left between them. The CDR3 consists of 16 residues. Germline-derived CDR1 and CDR2 are SGHRS and YFSETQ. The CDR3 region is CASSLGGQWLGTEAFF. The CDR3 nucleotides read TGCGCCAGCAGCTTGGGGGGCCAATGGTTGGGGACTGAAGCTTTCTTT.

This clone is a singleton in its sample. The chain recombines TRBV11-2 with TRBJ2-6, with 8 bases identical to TRBD1. This CDR3 region has 17 residues. Unmatched junction bases numbered 7, after V lost 4 bases and J lost 2 bases. Looked up from germline, CDR1 is SGHAT and CDR2 is FQNNGV. CDR3 bases: TGTGCCAGCAGCTCCGGGACAGGCTTGACTGGGGCCAACGTCCTGACTTTC. Encoded protein: CASSSGTGLTGANVLTF.